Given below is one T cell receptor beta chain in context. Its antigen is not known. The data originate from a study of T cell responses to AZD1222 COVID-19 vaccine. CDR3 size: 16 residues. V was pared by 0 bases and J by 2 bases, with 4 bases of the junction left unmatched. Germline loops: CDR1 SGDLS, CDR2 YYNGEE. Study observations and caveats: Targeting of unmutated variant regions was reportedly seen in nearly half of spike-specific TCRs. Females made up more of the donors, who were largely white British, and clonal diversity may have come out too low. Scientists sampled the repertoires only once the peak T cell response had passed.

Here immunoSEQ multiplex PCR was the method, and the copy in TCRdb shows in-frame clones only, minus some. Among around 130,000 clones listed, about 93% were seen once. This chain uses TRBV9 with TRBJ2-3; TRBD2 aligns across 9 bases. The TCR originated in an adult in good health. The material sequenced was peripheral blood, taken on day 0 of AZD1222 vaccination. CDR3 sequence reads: CASSVGLADLTDTQYF. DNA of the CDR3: TGTGCCAGCAGCGTAGGACTAGCGGACCTCACAGATACGCAGTATTTT.